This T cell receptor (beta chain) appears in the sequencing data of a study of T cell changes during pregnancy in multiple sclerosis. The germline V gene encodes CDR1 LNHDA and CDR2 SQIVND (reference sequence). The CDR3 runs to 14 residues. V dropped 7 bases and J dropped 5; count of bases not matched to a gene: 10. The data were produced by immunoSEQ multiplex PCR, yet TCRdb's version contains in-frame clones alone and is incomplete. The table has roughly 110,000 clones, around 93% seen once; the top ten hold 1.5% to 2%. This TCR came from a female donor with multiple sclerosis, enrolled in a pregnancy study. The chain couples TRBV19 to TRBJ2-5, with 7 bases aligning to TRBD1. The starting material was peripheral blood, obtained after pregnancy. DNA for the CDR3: TGTGCCAGTAAGGGGGCGCTCGGTCAGGAGACCCAGTACTTC. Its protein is CASKGALGQETQYF.